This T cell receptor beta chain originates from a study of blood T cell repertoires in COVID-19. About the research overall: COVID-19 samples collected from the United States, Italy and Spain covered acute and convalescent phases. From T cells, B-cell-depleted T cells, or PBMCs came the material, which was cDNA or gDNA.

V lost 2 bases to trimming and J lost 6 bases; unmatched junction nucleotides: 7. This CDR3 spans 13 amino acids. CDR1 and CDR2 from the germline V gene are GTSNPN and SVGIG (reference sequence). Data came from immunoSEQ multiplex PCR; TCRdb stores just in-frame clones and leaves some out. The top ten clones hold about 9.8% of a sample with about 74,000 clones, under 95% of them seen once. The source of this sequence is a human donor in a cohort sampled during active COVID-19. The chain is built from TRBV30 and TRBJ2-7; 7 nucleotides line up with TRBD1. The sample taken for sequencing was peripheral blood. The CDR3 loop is CAWSRQGKGEQYF. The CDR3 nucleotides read TGTGCCTGGAGTAGACAGGGCAAGGGCGAGCAGTACTTC.